One and the same sample provided the 17 T cell receptor beta chains below, sequenced in a study of T cell responses to AZD1222 COVID-19 vaccine. TCRdb's copy holds only in-frame clones and misses some; the assay was immunoSEQ multiplex PCR. The table has about 110,000 clones, approximately 94% seen once. Sequenced here: peripheral blood, sampled 28 days after the second AZD1222 dose. The receptors come from an adult who received the AZD1222 COVID-19 vaccine.

The V call is TRBV6-5, the J call TRBJ1-1; D might be TRBD1 (5 bases). CDR1 MNHEY and CDR2 SVGAGI come from the germline V gene. The V and J ends lost 7 bases and 5 bases respectively, with 17 bases between them. The CDR3 consists of 14 residues. CDR3 DNA: TGTGCCAGCACCAATGGAGGGGTTAGGACTGAAGCTTTCTTT. Encoded protein: CASTNGGVRTEAFF.

The genes are TRBV27 and TRBJ1-5; 7 nucleotides align to TRBD1. J lost 1 base, V lost 6 bases, and 6 bases had no gene match. In germline, CDR1 is MNHEY, CDR2 SMNVEV (reference sequence). This CDR3 is built from 15 residues. The CDR3 here is CASRFTGASNQPQHF. CDR3 coding DNA: TGTGCCAGCAGATTTACAGGGGCAAGCAATCAGCCCCAGCATTTT.

This clone was recorded only once. The chain employs TRBV18 and TRBJ1-3; D possibly corresponds to TRBD1 (5 bases). V dropped 2 bases and J dropped 0 bases, with 8 bases sitting between them. The CDR3 is made up of 15 amino acids. Germline V gene sequence: CDR1 KGHSH, CDR2 LQKENI. The CDR3: CASSPTGDSGNTIYF. DNA of the CDR3: TGTGCCAGCTCACCAACAGGAGACTCTGGAAACACCATATATTTT.

Notes on this clone: Compared with germline, one end of the junction differs, possibly owing to a read error. The chain carries TRBV6-1 and TRBJ1-5; D not resolved. CDR1 MNHNS and CDR2 SASEGT come from the germline V gene. The CDR3 is made up of 14 amino acids. This CDR3 reads CASSKAVSNQPQHF. The CDR3 coding sequence is TGTGCCAGCAGTAAAGCTGTTAGCAATCAGCCCCAGCATTTT.

This chain uses TRBV30 with TRBJ2-1; 13 bases are shared with TRBD2. J lost 7 bases, V lost 2 bases, and 5 bases had no gene match. CDR3 length equals 15 residues. CDR1 is GTSNPN and CDR2 is SVGIG in the germline V gene (reference sequence). DNA of the CDR3: TGTGCCTGGAGTCCTCCGGGACTAGCGGGAAATGAGCAGTTCTTC. Protein: CAWSPPGLAGNEQFF. Full variable domain (outside the CDR3, taken from reference TRBV30 and TRBJ2-1): SQTIHQWPATLVQPVGSPLSLECTVEGTSNPNLYWYRQAAGRGLQLLFYSVGIGQISSEVPQNLSASRPQDRQFILSSKKLLLSDSGFYLCAWSPPGLAGNEQFFGPGTRLTVL.

There are a few counts of this clone. This chain links TRBV5-4 with TRBJ2-3, with TRBD1 matching 7 bases. The ends lost 5 bases at V and 4 bases at J; junction bases unmatched: 13. Per germline, CDR1 SGHNT and CDR2 YYREEE (reference sequence). CDR3 length: 16 residues. The CDR3 DNA reads TGTGCCAGCAGGCTACAGGGGCCCAAGTCCCCAGATACGCAGTATTTT. Translation: CASRLQGPKSPDTQYF.

The chain joins TRBV7-6 to TRBJ2-1, with D unclear. Germline CDR1 reads SGHVS; CDR2 reads FNYEAQ. The germline V and J ends were trimmed by 5 bases and 5 bases, with 16 bases remaining between them. The CDR3 runs 15 residues. CDR3 coding DNA: TGTGCCAGCAGCGTAATGCCCCTGGGAAACAATGAGCAGTTCTTC. Translation: CASSVMPLGNNEQFF.

The rearrangement uses TRBV19 and TRBJ2-1; no clear D gene. V was trimmed by 5 bases and J by 7 bases, leaving 9 bases between them. CDR1 is LNHDA, CDR2 SQIVND, per germline (reference sequence). The CDR3 sequence is 12 residues long. The DNA of the CDR3 is TGTGCCAGTAGTGCTCTACGGAATGAGCAGTTCTTC. This codes for CASSALRNEQFF.

This chain connects TRBV5-4 to TRBJ2-7, with D possibly being TRBD1 or TRBD2 (6 bases each). The germline V gene has CDR1 SGHNT and CDR2 YYREEE (reference sequence). The CDR3 has 14 amino acids. V shed 4 bases and J shed 6 bases, with 17 bases lying between them. The CDR3 is CASSARTVRGEQYF. The CDR3 region has the DNA TGTGCCAGCAGCGCCAGGACAGTGCGGGGCGAGCAGTACTTC.

This clone was observed a handful of times. The V gene is TRBV2, the J gene TRBJ1-5; tentative D call: TRBD1 (6 bases). Trimming left V 3 bases short and J 6 bases short, with 9 bases between. Germline V lookup: CDR1 SNHLY, CDR2 FYNNEI. There are 13 residues in the CDR3. Written as DNA, the CDR3 is TGTGCCAGCAGTGATGCAGGGGTTCAGCCCCAGCATTTT. It is translated as CASSDAGVQPQHF.

The chain has TRBV5-6 and TRBJ1-6; D gene uncertain. The CDR3 extends over 14 amino acids. V lost 7 bases, J lost 10 bases, and 18 bases lay in between. Germline CDR1 reads SGHDT; CDR2 reads YYEEEE. The CDR3 sequence is CASRTGPANSPLHF. In DNA form, the CDR3 reads TGTGCCAGCCGGACGGGCCCAGCGAACTCACCCCTCCACTTT.

The chain carries TRBV28 and TRBJ1-5; TRBD1 might be the D (6 bases). The CDR3 totals 16 residues. Trimming cost V 7 bases and J 0 bases, with 16 bases left between them. Germline V gene data show CDR1 as MDHEN and CDR2 as SYDVKM. CDR3 sequence: CASTSAGTPSNQPQHF. The CDR3 region has the DNA TGTGCCAGCACCTCCGCGGGGACACCTAGCAATCAGCCCCAGCATTTT.

The V call is TRBV5-6, the J call TRBJ2-5; D is perhaps TRBD1 (7 bases). CDR3 length equals 14 residues. Trimming took off 1 base at V and 2 bases at J, with 9 bases between the two ends. Germline lookup yields CDR1 SGHDT and CDR2 YYEEEE. The CDR3 region is CASSLSGGQETQYF. For the CDR3, the DNA is TGTGCCAGCAGCTTGTCAGGGGGGCAAGAGACCCAGTACTTC.

The V and J genes are TRBV7-6 and TRBJ1-1; maybe TRBD1 (5 bases). Germline V lookup: CDR1 SGHVS, CDR2 FNYEAQ. The CDR3 is made up of 16 amino acids. Trimming shortened V by 1 base and J by 4 bases, and 16 bases separated the two germline ends. The CDR3 DNA reads TGTGCCAGCAGCTTAGGGGGGAGGGCGAGAGGCACTGAAGCTTTCTTT. As protein: CASSLGGRARGTEAFF.

The gene calls are TRBV18 and TRBJ1-1; tentatively, D is TRBD1 (6 bases). This CDR3 has 15 amino acids. From germline, CDR1 is KGHSH and CDR2 LQKENI. Deletions cut 3 bases from V and 6 bases from J, with 17 bases between. CDR3 sequence reads: CASSPQGRGRAEAFF. The CDR3 DNA follows: TGTGCCAGCTCACCGCAGGGCAGGGGTAGGGCTGAAGCTTTCTTT.

The chain couples TRBV30 to TRBJ2-1, with 13 bases matching TRBD2. V dropped 5 bases and J dropped 6; count of bases not matched to a gene: 4. Germline V gives CDR1 GTSNPN, CDR2 SVGIG (reference sequence). This CDR3 region has 14 residues. Here the CDR3 reads CAWWTSGRINEQFF. The CDR3 nucleotides are TGTGCCTGGTGGACTAGCGGGAGAATCAATGAGCAGTTCTTC.

This clone was counted a few times. The rearrangement joins TRBV6-5 to TRBJ1-2; 7 bases match TRBD1. The CDR3 loop spans 13 amino acids. Unmatched junction bases numbered 10, after V lost 8 bases and J lost 7 bases. In germline, CDR1 is MNHEY, CDR2 SVGAGI. Here the CDR3 DNA reads TGTGCCAGCCGGATTCCAGGGGGGGGTGGCTACACCTTC. Translating gives CASRIPGGGGYTF.